This T cell receptor (beta chain) originates from a study of T cell responses to AZD1222 COVID-19 vaccine. Study conclusions and caveats: Just 5 to 7 AZD1222 recipients were seropositive at baseline. Following two doses of AZD1222, Spike-specific TCR breadth and depth rose.

Profiled with immunoSEQ multiplex PCR; TCRdb holds only in-frame clones, not every one. The sample carries around 130,000 clones, 70% to 90% recorded once. Worth noting for this clone: What it recognizes is unknown.

The CDR3 is 11 residues long. The germline gives CDR1 MGHDK, CDR2 SYGVNS. The V gene lost 6 bases and the J gene lost 4 bases, with 6 bases spanning the gap. Specimen: peripheral blood, collected 28 days after the second AZD1222 dose. This rearrangement joins TRBV25-1 to TRBJ1-1; no firm D call. This TCR came from an adult who received the AZD1222 COVID-19 vaccine. CDR3 in DNA: TGTGCCAGCAGGGAGGGCACTGAAGCTTTCTTT. Encoded protein: CASREGTEAFF.